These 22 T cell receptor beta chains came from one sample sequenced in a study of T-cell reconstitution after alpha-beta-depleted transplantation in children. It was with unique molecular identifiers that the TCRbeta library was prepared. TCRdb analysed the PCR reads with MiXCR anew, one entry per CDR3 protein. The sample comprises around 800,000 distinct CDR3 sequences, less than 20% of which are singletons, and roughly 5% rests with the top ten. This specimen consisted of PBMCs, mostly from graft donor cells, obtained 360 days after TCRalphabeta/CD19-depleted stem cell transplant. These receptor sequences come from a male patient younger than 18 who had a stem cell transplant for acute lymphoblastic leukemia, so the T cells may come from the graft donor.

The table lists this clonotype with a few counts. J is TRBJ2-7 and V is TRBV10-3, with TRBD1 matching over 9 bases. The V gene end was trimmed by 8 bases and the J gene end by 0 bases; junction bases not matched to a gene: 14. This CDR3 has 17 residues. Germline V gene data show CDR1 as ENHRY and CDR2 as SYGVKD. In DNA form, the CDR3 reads TGTGCCATCGACGGGACAGGGACCCTGCTCTCCTCCTACGAGCAGTACTTC. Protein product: CAIDGTGTLLSSYEQYF.

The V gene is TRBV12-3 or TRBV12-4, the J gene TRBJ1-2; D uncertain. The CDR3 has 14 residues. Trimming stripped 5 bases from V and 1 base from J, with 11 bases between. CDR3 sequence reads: CASSPSGLNYGYTF. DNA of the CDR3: TGTGCCAGCAGTCCTTCGGGTCTTAACTATGGCTACACCTTC.

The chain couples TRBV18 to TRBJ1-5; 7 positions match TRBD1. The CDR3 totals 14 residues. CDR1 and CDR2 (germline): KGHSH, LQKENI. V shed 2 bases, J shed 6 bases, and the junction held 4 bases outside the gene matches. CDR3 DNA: TGTGCCAGCTCACCAGTAGGGGGCTTTCAGCCCCAGCATTTT. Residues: CASSPVGGFQPQHF. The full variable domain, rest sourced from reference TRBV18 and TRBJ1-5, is NAGVMQNPRHLVRRRGQEARLRCSPMKGHSHVYWYRQLPEEGLKFMVYLQKENIIDESGMPKERFSAEFPKEGPSILRIQQVVRGDSAAYFCASSPVGGFQPQHFGDGTRLSIL.

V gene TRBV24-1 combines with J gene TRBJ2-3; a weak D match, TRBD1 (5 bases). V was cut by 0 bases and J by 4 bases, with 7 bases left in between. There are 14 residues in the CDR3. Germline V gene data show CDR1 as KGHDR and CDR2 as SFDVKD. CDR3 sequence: CATSDLKGSDTQYF. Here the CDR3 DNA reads TGTGCCACCAGTGATTTGAAGGGGTCAGATACGCAGTATTTT.

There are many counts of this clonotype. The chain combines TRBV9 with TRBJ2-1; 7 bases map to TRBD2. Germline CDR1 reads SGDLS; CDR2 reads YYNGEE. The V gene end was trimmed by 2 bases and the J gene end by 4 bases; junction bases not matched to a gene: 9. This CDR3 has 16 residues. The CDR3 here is CASSVFGLAVYNEQFF. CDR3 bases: TGTGCCAGCAGCGTTTTTGGCCTAGCGGTATACAATGAGCAGTTCTTC.

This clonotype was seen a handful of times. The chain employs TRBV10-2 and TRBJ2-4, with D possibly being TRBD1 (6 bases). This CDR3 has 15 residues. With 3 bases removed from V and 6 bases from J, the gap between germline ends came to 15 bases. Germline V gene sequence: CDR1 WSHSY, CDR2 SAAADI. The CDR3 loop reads CASSDPGTRLNIQYF. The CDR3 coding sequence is TGCGCCAGCAGTGACCCCGGGACACGATTAAACATTCAGTACTTC.

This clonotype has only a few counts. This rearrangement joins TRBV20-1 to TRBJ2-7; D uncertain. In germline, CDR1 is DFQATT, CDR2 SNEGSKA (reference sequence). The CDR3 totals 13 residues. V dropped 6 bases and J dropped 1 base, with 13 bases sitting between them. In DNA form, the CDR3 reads TGCAGTGCCCCATCGTTGCGATCCTACGAGCAGTACTTC. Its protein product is CSAPSLRSYEQYF.

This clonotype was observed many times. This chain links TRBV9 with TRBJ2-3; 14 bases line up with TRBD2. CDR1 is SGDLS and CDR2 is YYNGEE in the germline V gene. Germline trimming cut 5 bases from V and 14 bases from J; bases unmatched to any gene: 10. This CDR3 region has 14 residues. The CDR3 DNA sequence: TGTGCCAGCAGTGGGACTAGCGGGAGAACTACGGCGTATTTT. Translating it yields CASSGTSGRTTAYF.

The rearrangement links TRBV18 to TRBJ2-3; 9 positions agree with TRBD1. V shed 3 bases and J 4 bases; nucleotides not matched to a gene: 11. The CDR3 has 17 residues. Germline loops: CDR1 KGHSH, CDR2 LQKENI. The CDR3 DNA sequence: TGTGCCAGCTCACCCCCCGGGACAGGGATAGGAGCAGATACGCAGTATTTT. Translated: CASSPPGTGIGADTQYF.

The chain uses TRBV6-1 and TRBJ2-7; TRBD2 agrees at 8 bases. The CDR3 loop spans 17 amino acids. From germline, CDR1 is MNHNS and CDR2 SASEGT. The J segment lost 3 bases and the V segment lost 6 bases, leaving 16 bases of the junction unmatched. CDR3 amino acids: CASSPKPDLAGDYEQYF. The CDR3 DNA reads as TGTGCCAGCAGCCCAAAACCCGATCTAGCGGGTGACTACGAGCAGTACTTC.

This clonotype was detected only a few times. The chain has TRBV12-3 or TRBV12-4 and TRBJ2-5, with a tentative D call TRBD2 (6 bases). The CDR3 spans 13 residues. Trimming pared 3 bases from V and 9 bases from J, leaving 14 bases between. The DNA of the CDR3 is TGTGCCAGCAGTTTGGGTGGAGGGGTGGCCCAGTACTTC. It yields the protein CASSLGGGVAQYF.

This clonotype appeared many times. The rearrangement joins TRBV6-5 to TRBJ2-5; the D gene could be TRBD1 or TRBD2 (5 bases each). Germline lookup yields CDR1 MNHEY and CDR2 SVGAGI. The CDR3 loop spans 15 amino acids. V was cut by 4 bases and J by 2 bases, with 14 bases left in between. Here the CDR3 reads CASSSPEGIQETQYF. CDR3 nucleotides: TGTGCCAGCAGTTCCCCCGAGGGGATTCAAGAGACCCAGTACTTC.

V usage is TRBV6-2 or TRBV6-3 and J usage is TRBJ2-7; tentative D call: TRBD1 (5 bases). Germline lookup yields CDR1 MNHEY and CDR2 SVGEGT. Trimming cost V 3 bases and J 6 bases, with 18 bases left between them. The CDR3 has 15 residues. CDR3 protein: CASSYSGLRRGEQYF. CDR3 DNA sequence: TGTGCCAGCAGTTATTCGGGCCTAAGAAGGGGCGAGCAGTACTTC.

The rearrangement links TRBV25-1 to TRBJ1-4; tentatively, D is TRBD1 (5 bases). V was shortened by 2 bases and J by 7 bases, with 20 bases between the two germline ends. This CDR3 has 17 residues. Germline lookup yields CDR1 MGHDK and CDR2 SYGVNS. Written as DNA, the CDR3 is TGTGCCAGCAGTGAAGGGATTGGCAAGGGGCTCCGTGAAAAACTGTTTTTT. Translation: CASSEGIGKGLREKLFF.

The CDR3 region has the DNA TGCGCCAGCAGCTTCCACCTAAGCGGGGACACCGGGGAGCTGTTTTTT. Amino acid sequence: CASSFHLSGDTGELFF. The chain employs TRBV5-1 and TRBJ2-2; 7 nucleotides match TRBD2. The CDR3 loop spans 16 amino acids. Trimming cost V 2 bases and J 3 bases; bases outside gene matches: 7. CDR1 is SGHRS, CDR2 YFSETQ, per germline.

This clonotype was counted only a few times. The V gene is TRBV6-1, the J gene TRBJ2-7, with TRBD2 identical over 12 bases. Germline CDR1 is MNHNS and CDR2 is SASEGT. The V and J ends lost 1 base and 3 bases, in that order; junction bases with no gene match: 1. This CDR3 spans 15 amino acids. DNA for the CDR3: TGTGCCAGCAGTGAAGTGACTAGCGGGGGCTACGAGCAGTACTTC. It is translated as CASSEVTSGGYEQYF.

The CDR3 spells CASSVSDAGELFF. For the CDR3, the DNA is TGTGCCAGCAGCGTTAGCGACGCCGGGGAGCTGTTTTTT. This chain uses TRBV3-1 with TRBJ2-2; D possibly corresponds to TRBD2 (5 bases). The length of the CDR3 is 13 residues. Trimming stripped 5 bases from V and 6 bases from J, with 10 bases between. The germline V gene encodes CDR1 LGHDT and CDR2 YNNKEL (reference sequence).

The CDR3 region is CATSTSKGSTYEQYF. In DNA, the CDR3 is TGTGCCACCAGCACCTCAAAGGGGAGTACCTACGAGCAGTACTTC. The chain is built from TRBV15 and TRBJ2-7; D is perhaps TRBD1 or TRBD2 (5 bases each). The ends were cut back, 4 bases at V and 2 bases at J, with 15 bases in the middle. In germline, CDR1 is LNHNV, CDR2 YYDKDF (reference sequence). The length of the CDR3 is 15 residues.

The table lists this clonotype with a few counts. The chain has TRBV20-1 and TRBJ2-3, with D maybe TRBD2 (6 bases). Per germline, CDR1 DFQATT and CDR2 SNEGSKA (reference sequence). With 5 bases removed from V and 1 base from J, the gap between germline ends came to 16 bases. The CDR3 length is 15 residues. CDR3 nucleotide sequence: TGCAGTGCTTCGTTTAGGAAGCGGGGCACAGATACGCAGTATTTT. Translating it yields CSASFRKRGTDTQYF.

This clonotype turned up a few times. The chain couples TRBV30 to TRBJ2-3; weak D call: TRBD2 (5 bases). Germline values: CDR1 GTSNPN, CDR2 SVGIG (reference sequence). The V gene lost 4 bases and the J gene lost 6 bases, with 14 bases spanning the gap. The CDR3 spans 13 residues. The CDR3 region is CAWMGTRRDTQYF. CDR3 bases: TGTGCCTGGATGGGAACGAGGAGGGATACGCAGTATTTT.

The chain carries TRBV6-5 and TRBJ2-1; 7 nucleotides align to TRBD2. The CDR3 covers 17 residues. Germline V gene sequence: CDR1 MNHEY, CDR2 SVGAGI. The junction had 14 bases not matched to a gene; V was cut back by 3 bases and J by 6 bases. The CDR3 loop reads CASSYNPFRGRANEQFF. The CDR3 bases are TGTGCCAGCAGTTATAACCCATTTCGGGGGAGGGCCAATGAGCAGTTCTTC.

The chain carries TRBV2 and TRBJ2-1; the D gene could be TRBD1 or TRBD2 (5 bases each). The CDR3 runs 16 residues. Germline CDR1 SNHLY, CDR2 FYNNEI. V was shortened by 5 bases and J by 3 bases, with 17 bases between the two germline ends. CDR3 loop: CASSTEPGPIYNEQFF. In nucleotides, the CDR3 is TGTGCCAGCAGTACTGAACCGGGACCCATCTACAATGAGCAGTTCTTC.